Included here is one T cell receptor (beta chain) sequence, with context. The clone's antigen remains unknown. No much larger clonotype is one base removed from it; base qualities were not supplied. Receptor amplification or capture employed PCR. DNA from cultured CD4+ T cells underwent TCR sequencing with the Oncomine TCR Beta short-read assay at the Johns Hopkins FTIC core. The QIAamp micro DNA kit was used to extract genomic DNA from the cultured CD4+ T cells. Oncomine TCR Beta libraries from cultured CD4+ T cells were pooled using unique dual indexes and sequenced on an Illumina iSeq 100. Processing in the source paper ran as follows. Non-productive sequences were filtered out, and CDR3s that did not start with C, did not end with F or W, or were shorter than 7 amino acids were discarded. Antigen-specific clonotypes were identified using the MANAFEST web application through comparison of peptide-stimulated wells with reference and other culture wells. To be called positive, a clone needed an FDR below 0.05, an odds ratio above 5, and a productive frequency above 0.1% in at least two of three replicate wells. A clonotype was classed as cross-reactive if the clonotype showed significant expansion both in SARS-CoV-2 spike wells and in at least one common cold coronavirus spike condition. Using R version 3.6.1, CDR3 homology was evaluated through Levenshtein distances (stringdist) along with unrooted phylogenetic trees (ape). In TCRdb, the public reads were trimmed at Q25 with fastp and aligned with MiXCR, with productive beta chains retained. For every CDR3 protein sequence, its rows merge into one entry that carries the most common genes and DNA. The V and J calls come from TCRdb's annotation, not from the publication. The sample yields about 15,000 distinct CDR3 sequences; 30% were counted once. The leading ten clones occupy around a sixth of the sample.

From its cysteine to its phenylalanine, the CDR3 spans 14 amino acids. The read is trimmed to its CDR3 DNA, 42 bases read in frame from base 1. As encoded in the germline V gene (reference sequence), CDR1 is LNHDA while CDR2 is SQIVND. For this chain, trimming is 2 bases at the V end and 7 bases at the J end, and the number of junction bases without a gene match is 4. These data come from a study of vaccination and CD4 T cells after COVID-19 (dated by TCRdb to 2021 to 2024). Regarding the research as a whole: Convalescent patients had a positive SARS-CoV-2 result on nasal swab PCR, and of these patients, nine had mild disease and one had severe disease. In the convalescent cohort there were six males and four females, among whom were two Hispanic individuals, seven Caucasians, two Asians and one multiracial person. Each participant got two doses of either the Pfizer-BioNTech BNT162b2 vaccine (n=8) or the Moderna mRNA-1273 vaccine (n=2). Post-COVID blood samples from convalescent patients were collected a median of about 100 days after diagnosis, with a range of roughly 30 to 170 days. Post-vaccine blood samples were taken a median of 72 days after the second vaccine dose, with a range of roughly 13 to 250 days. For stimulating the cultures, overlapping spike peptide pools were used, derived from SARS-CoV-2 as well as from the common cold coronaviruses HCoV-NL63, HCoV-OC43 and HCoV-229E. In control cultures, a CEFX viral epitope pool was used as positive control, an HIV-1 Nef peptide pool was used as negative control, or no peptide was added. The spike-specific CD4+ TCR repertoire was compared before and after mRNA vaccination in nine to ten COVID-19 convalescent patients and a handful of infection-naive healthy vaccine recipients.

What the authors observed across the whole study: Relatively few convalescent patients were included in the study, and early timepoints after natural infection were not analyzed. In convalescent patients, a median approximately 83% of post-vaccine SARS-CoV-2-reactive clones were detected only after vaccination, and vaccine-specific priming was suggested by this finding. Of the vaccine-specific clones found in convalescent patients, nearly all (304 of 307) were mono-reactive for SARS-CoV-2 spike instead of being cross-reactive with common cold coronaviruses. An increase in the median number of SARS-CoV-2-reactive clonotypes from 21 after infection to 35 to 40 after vaccination was observed, but the change was not found to be significant.

Sample treatment or condition, as interpreted from the label and publication: roughly ten-day PBMC culture with coronavirus spike peptide pools or control peptides (ViraFEST assay). The ViraFEST assay was used in the study, in which antigen-specific T cells were expanded with peptide pools and expanded clonotypes were subsequently identified by TCR sequencing. The convalescent patients' positive SARS-CoV-2 PCR tests were from March to December 2020, which was before the Alpha, Beta and Delta variants emerged in the United States. PBMCs were cultured at around 2.2 million per well in IMDM supplemented with approximately 5.4% human AB serum and 9 to 10 IU/ml IL-2, with about 10 ug/ml peptide pools added. Half of the culture medium was replaced with fresh IL-2-containing medium on days 3 and 7. After 10 days of culture, CD4+ T cells were isolated by negative selection with the EasySep CD4+ T cell isolation kit. Ficoll-Paque Plus gradient centrifugation was used to isolate PBMCs from whole blood, and the isolated PBMCs were then either used fresh or cryopreserved at -140C. In general, triplicate wells were set up for every culture condition.

The chain uses TRBV19 and TRBJ1-5; 8 central bases correspond to TRBD1. Sequencing input: cultured CD4+ T cells from blood. The sequence was obtained from a human donor with COVID-19. CDR3 sequence: CASSITGGRQPQHF. The bases are TGTGCCAGTAGTATAACAGGGGGTCGGCAGCCCCAGCATTTT.